This TCR beta chain derives from a study of T cells after yellow fever vaccination. This clonotype was recorded at least ten times. The germline V gene encodes CDR1 SGHRS and CDR2 YFSETQ. This CDR3 contains 13 residues. With 0 bases removed from V and 5 bases from J, the gap between germline ends came to 8 bases. TCRdb re-called the 5' RACE reads with MiXCR, one entry per CDR3 protein. In the table there are roughly 180,000 distinct CDR3 sequences, 6.2% of which are singletons. The clonotype was recovered from a young man who received the YFV17D yellow fever vaccine. The sample consisted of CD4+ T cells sorted from PBMCs, taken on the day of the first yellow fever vaccination. V is TRBV5-1 and J is TRBJ2-5; D is uncertain. CDR3 sequence: CASSLAVEETQYF. CDR3 nucleotides: TGCGCCAGCAGCTTGGCCGTGGAGGAGACCCAGTACTTC.